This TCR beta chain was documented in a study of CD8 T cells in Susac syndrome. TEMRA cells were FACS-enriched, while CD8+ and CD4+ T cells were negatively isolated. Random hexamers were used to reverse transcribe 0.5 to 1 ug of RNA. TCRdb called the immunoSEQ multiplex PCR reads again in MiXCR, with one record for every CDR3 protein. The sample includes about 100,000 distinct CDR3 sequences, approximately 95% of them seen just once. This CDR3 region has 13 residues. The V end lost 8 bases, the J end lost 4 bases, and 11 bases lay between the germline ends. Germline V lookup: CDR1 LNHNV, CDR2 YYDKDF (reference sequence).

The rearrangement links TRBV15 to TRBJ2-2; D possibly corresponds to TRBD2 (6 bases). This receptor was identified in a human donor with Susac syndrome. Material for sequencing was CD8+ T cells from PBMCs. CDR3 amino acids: CATQRRGTGELFF. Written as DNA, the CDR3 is TGTGCCACCCAGAGGCGGGGCACCGGGGAGCTGTTTTTT.